The 20 T cell receptor beta chains below all came from one sample that was sequenced in a study of T cell responses to AZD1222 COVID-19 vaccine. Using immunoSEQ multiplex PCR, the repertoire was profiled, and TCRdb retains in-frame clones only, with some absent. The table shows around 150,000 clones, with roughly 92% occurring only once. Sequences were derived from peripheral blood, sampled 28 days after the second AZD1222 dose. Receptor source: an adult who received the AZD1222 COVID-19 vaccine.

The gene calls are TRBV4-3 and TRBJ2-1; D unclear. The V gene lost 2 bases and the J gene lost 10 bases, with 15 bases spanning the gap. Germline V CDR1 and CDR2: LGHNA, YSLEER. This CDR3 is built from 14 residues. The CDR3 region is CASSQSLVVGEQFF. Written as DNA, the CDR3 is TGCGCCAGCAGCCAATCTCTAGTGGTAGGGGAGCAGTTCTTC.

This chain uses TRBV7-9 with TRBJ2-5; 10 bases line up with TRBD1. The CDR3 contains 15 residues. J lost 1 base, V lost 5 bases, and 4 bases had no gene match. Germline CDR1 is SEHNR and CDR2 is FQNEAQ (reference sequence). CDR3 amino acids: CASSDWTGGQETQYF. The CDR3, as DNA: TGTGCCAGCAGCGACTGGACAGGGGGCCAAGAGACCCAGTACTTC.

This chain links TRBV29-1 with TRBJ2-2; a weak D match, TRBD1 (5 bases). There are 11 residues in the CDR3. Trimming took 7 bases from V and 3 from J, leaving 6 bases between them. Germline-derived CDR1 and CDR2 are SQVTM and ANQGSEA. The CDR3 DNA follows: TGCAGCGGGGGCGACACCGGGGAGCTGTTTTTT. Translating it yields CSGGDTGELFF.

This chain joins TRBV19 and TRBJ1-1; D is perhaps TRBD1 (5 bases). Germline CDR1 and CDR2: LNHDA and SQIVND (reference sequence). V was cut by 7 bases and J by 0 bases, with 9 bases left in between. CDR3 length: 13 amino acids. CDR3 residues: CASTRVLNTEAFF. DNA of the CDR3: TGTGCCAGTACCAGGGTTTTGAACACTGAAGCTTTCTTT.

In its sample, this clone was seen once. The chain is built from TRBV5-4 and TRBJ1-3; 8 positions agree with TRBD1. The germline V gene encodes CDR1 SGHNT and CDR2 YYREEE (reference sequence). The V and J ends lost 4 bases and 2 bases, in that order; junction bases with no gene match: 8. This CDR3 contains 16 residues. CDR3 sequence: CASSPGQGSAGNTIYF. The CDR3 region has the DNA TGTGCCAGCAGCCCAGGACAGGGTAGCGCTGGAAACACCATATATTTT.

In this sample, this clone turned up once. V usage is TRBV6-4 and J usage is TRBJ2-1; D is uncertain. The ends were cut back, 5 bases at V and 8 bases at J, with 13 bases in the middle. There are 13 residues in the CDR3. CDR1 is MRHNA, CDR2 SNTAGT, per germline. CDR3 nucleotides: TGTGCCAGCAGTCAAACGAGTAGAGATGAGCAGTTCTTC. The encoded protein is CASSQTSRDEQFF.

This CDR3 reads CASSFFGGYTF. CDR3 nucleotide sequence: TGTGCCAGCAGTTTCTTCGGTGGCTACACCTTC. The V and J genes are TRBV12-3 or TRBV12-4 and TRBJ1-2, with D hard to call. V lost 3 bases, J lost 7 bases, and 6 bases lay in between. The CDR3 runs 11 residues.

The V gene is TRBV18, the J gene TRBJ1-2; unclear D gene. CDR3 length equals 16 residues. V dropped 3 bases and J dropped 1 base, with 15 bases sitting between them. Germline CDR1 KGHSH, CDR2 LQKENI. CDR3: CASSPSSARVNYGYTF. CDR3 nucleotide sequence: TGTGCCAGCTCACCCTCCTCGGCCCGCGTTAACTATGGCTACACCTTC.

J is TRBJ2-1 and V is TRBV4-3, with TRBD2 identical over 11 bases. V was pared by 5 bases and J by 8 bases, with 8 bases of the junction left unmatched. The V gene's germline CDR1 is LGHNA and CDR2 YSLEER. The CDR3 has 15 residues. This chain's CDR3 is CASSSRLAGLDEQFF. The CDR3 nucleotides read TGCGCCAGCAGCTCAAGACTAGCGGGATTAGATGAGCAGTTCTTC.

This chain links TRBV7-8 with TRBJ2-1; maybe TRBD2 (6 bases). The ends were cut back, 3 bases at V and 10 bases at J, with 16 bases in the middle. This CDR3 comprises 14 residues. Germline CDR1 reads SGHVS; CDR2 reads FQNEAQ. The CDR3 DNA reads as TGTGCCAGCAGCTTCACTACAGCGGGCTACGAGCAGTTCTTC. Translating gives CASSFTTAGYEQFF.

This clone was recorded once. The V call is TRBV11-2, the J call TRBJ1-1; D is unclear. Deletions cut 5 bases from V and 0 bases from J, with 10 bases between. This CDR3 is built from 14 residues. Germline loops: CDR1 SGHAT, CDR2 FQNNGV. The CDR3 region is CASSVRLLNTEAFF. The CDR3 DNA reads as TGTGCCAGCAGCGTAAGGCTGCTGAACACTGAAGCTTTCTTT.

CDR3 nucleotide sequence: TGCGCCAGCAGGTCCACAGAGTATAGCAATCAGCCCCAGCATTTT. It translates to CASRSTEYSNQPQHF. The V gene is TRBV5-1, the J gene TRBJ1-5; D is uncertain. Germline CDR1 SGHRS, CDR2 YFSETQ. Trimming left V 5 bases short and J 0 bases short, with 12 bases between. The CDR3 totals 15 residues.

This sequence joins TRBV25-1 and TRBJ1-1, with D unclear. This CDR3 region has 13 residues. V was pared by 4 bases and J by 1 base, with 7 bases between. CDR1 and CDR2 from the germline V gene are MGHDK and SYGVNS. The DNA of the CDR3 is TGTGCCAGCAGTGTACAGACGAACACTGAAGCTTTCTTT. This translates into CASSVQTNTEAFF.

This sequence joins TRBV4-3 and TRBJ1-5; D call uncertain. Germline V gene sequence: CDR1 LGHNA, CDR2 YSLEER. The germline V and J ends were trimmed by 0 bases and 6 bases, with 12 bases remaining between them. This CDR3 comprises 15 residues. In DNA, the CDR3 is TGCGCCAGCAGCCAAGATTATCACACTAGTCAGCCCCAGCATTTT. This codes for CASSQDYHTSQPQHF.

The chain carries TRBV7-8 and TRBJ1-1; TRBD1 might be the D (5 bases). The V gene's germline CDR1 is SGHVS and CDR2 FQNEAQ. Trimming removed 5 bases from V and 7 bases from J, with 14 bases in between. CDR3 length: 13 residues. The CDR3 loop reads CASSLWDGNEAFF. Written as DNA, the CDR3 is TGTGCCAGCAGCCTCTGGGACGGCAATGAAGCTTTCTTT. The complete variable domain, with remaining parts taken from reference TRBV7-8 and TRBJ1-1, reads GAGVSQSPRYKVAKRGQDVALRCDPISGHVSLFWYQQALGQGPEFLTYFQNEAQLDKSGLPSDRFFAERPEGSVSTLKIQRTQQEDSAVYLCASSLWDGNEAFFGQGTRLTVV.

The V call is TRBV27, the J call TRBJ1-1, with unresolved D. Germline CDR1 is MNHEY and CDR2 is SMNVEV (reference sequence). This CDR3 spans 14 amino acids. V shed 4 bases and J shed 3 bases, with 12 bases lying between them. The CDR3 protein is CASSYIGLYTEAFF. The DNA of the CDR3 is TGTGCCAGCAGTTACATCGGGTTGTACACTGAAGCTTTCTTT.

The chain employs TRBV3-1 (or the pseudogene TRBV3-2) and TRBJ2-3; D gene ambiguous. The CDR3 spans 13 residues. Germline V gives CDR1 LGHDT, CDR2 YNNKEL (reference sequence). Deletions cut 4 bases from V and 6 bases from J, with 11 bases between. The CDR3 region is CASSRSLHDTQYF. Written as DNA, the CDR3 is TGTGCCAGCAGCCGGAGCCTACACGATACGCAGTATTTT.

The genes are TRBV7-9 and TRBJ1-6; possibly TRBD1 for D (5 bases). The CDR3 runs 13 residues. Germline V CDR1 and CDR2: SEHNR, FQNEAQ (reference sequence). V gave up 5 bases and J gave up 8 bases, with 10 bases separating them. Written as DNA, the CDR3 is TGTGCCAGCAGCCTTGGGGGGGATTCACCCCTCCACTTT. Protein sequence: CASSLGGDSPLHF.

V is TRBV6-5 and J is TRBJ2-5, with D perhaps matching TRBD1 (6 bases). The CDR3 length is 12 residues. Germline V CDR1 and CDR2: MNHEY, SVGAGI. Trimming took off 7 bases at V and 5 bases at J, with 11 bases between the two ends. The CDR3 protein is CASTTRGETQYF. The CDR3 DNA follows: TGTGCCAGCACCACCAGGGGCGAGACCCAGTACTTC.

The chain links TRBV10-3 to TRBJ1-3, with D unresolved. Germline assignment: CDR1 ENHRY and CDR2 SYGVKD. Trimming cost V 11 bases and J 0 bases, with 5 bases left between them. This CDR3 region has 11 residues. DNA of the CDR3: TGTGCCGCGTCCTCTGGAAACACCATATATTTT. It specifies CAASSGNTIYF.